This T cell receptor beta chain was sequenced for a study of T cell repertoires in cytomegalovirus infection. In the study overall: HLA-B-restricted CMV epitopes that are well studied were used alongside recently identified HLA-C-restricted ones. Public TCR beta signatures provided an indication of both CMV infection and a matching HLA type. Findings of the study overall: Summed frequency of public TCR beta families distinguished CMV carriers with the relevant HLA. Within the response measured ex vivo, HLA-C-restricted CMV-specific TCR beta clonotypes were dominant.

There are a few counts of this clonotype. Its antigen is not identified. One entry per CDR3 protein, called by TCRdb with MiXCR from the reads. The sample includes about 480,000 distinct CDR3 sequences, roughly a third of them seen just once. The source material was cultured PBMCs, sampled from culture after CMV antigen stimulation. The TCR sequence derives from a human donor in good health (CMV status not recorded). Some clones in this sample may be carry-over from other donors' samples.

Written as DNA, the CDR3 is TGTGCCAGTAGTATTGGTGTAGTCATGAACACTGAAGCTTTCTTT. Translation gives CASSIGVVMNTEAFF. The chain uses TRBV19 and TRBJ1-1, with D unresolved. V lost 3 bases, J lost 0 bases, and 11 bases lay in between. From germline, CDR1 is LNHDA and CDR2 SQIVND (reference sequence). There are 15 residues in the CDR3.